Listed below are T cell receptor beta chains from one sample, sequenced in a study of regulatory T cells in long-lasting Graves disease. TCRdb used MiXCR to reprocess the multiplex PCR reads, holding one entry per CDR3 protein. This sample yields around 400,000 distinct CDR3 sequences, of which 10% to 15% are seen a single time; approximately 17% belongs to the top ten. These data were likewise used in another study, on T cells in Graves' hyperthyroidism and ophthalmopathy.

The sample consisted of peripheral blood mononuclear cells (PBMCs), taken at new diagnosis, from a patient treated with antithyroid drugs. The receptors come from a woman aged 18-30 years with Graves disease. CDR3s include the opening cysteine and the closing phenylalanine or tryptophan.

CDR3 protein: CASSFPDGTDTQYF
CDR3 length: 14
J gene: TRBJ2-3
V gene: TRBV7-3

CDR3 protein: CASTSGAGNEQYF
CDR3 length: 13
J gene: TRBJ2-7
V gene: TRBV28

CDR3 protein: CASSTQDFYGYTF
CDR3 length: 13
J gene: TRBJ1-2
V gene: TRBV5-1

CDR3 protein: CASSPGGTSGGILQETQYF
CDR3 length: 19
J gene: TRBJ2-5
V gene: TRBV18

CDR3 protein: CASSRGINTEAFF
CDR3 length: 13
J gene: TRBJ1-1
V gene: TRBV18

CDR3 protein: CASRGSLAPLPGNEQFF
CDR3 length: 17
J gene: TRBJ2-1
V gene: TRBV2

CDR3 protein: CASSLVASGADTQYF
CDR3 length: 15
J gene: TRBJ2-3
V gene: TRBV11-2

CDR3 protein: CASSGLAGYGELFF
CDR3 length: 14
J gene: TRBJ2-2
V gene: TRBV6-2/TRBV6-3

CDR3 protein: CAWNVLSYNEQFF
CDR3 length: 13
J gene: TRBJ2-1
V gene: TRBV30

CDR3 protein: CASSLIVETYNEQFF
CDR3 length: 15
J gene: TRBJ2-1
V gene: TRBV7-6

CDR3 protein: CASSYSPRRSEQFF
CDR3 length: 14
J gene: TRBJ2-1
V gene: TRBV6-2/TRBV6-3

CDR3 protein: CSVTPPHSSYEQYF
CDR3 length: 14
J gene: TRBJ2-7
V gene: TRBV29-1

CDR3 protein: CASSPSTGLGTQHF
CDR3 length: 14
J gene: TRBJ1-5
V gene: TRBV7-9

CDR3 protein: CATGSGQSLVEQYF
CDR3 length: 14
J gene: TRBJ2-7
V gene: TRBV7-9

CDR3 protein: CASSGLKSRGISPGELFF
CDR3 length: 18
J gene: TRBJ2-2
V gene: TRBV2

CDR3 protein: CSGQIMWGTEPQHF
CDR3 length: 14
J gene: TRBJ1-5
V gene: TRBV20-1

CDR3 protein: CASSVQTGDEQYF
CDR3 length: 13
J gene: TRBJ2-7
V gene: TRBV9

CDR3 protein: CASSYGTETGNTIYF
CDR3 length: 15
J gene: TRBJ1-3
V gene: TRBV7-6

CDR3 protein: CASSLGGRRGGASGSSYEQYF
CDR3 length: 21
J gene: TRBJ2-7
V gene: TRBV7-6

CDR3 protein: CSARGGRSSSYNEQFF
CDR3 length: 16
J gene: TRBJ2-1
V gene: TRBV20-1

CDR3 protein: CASSTIRVDIPNYGYTF
CDR3 length: 17
J gene: TRBJ1-2
V gene: TRBV19

CDR3 protein: CASRGAQSSYNEQFF
CDR3 length: 15
J gene: TRBJ2-1
V gene: TRBV2

CDR3 protein: CASSGGREDTQYF
CDR3 length: 13
J gene: TRBJ2-3
V gene: TRBV7-6

CDR3 protein: CASSFLGQGQSGYTF
CDR3 length: 15
J gene: TRBJ1-2
V gene: TRBV5-1

CDR3 protein: CASSPLGPTLPEAFF
CDR3 length: 15
J gene: TRBJ1-1
V gene: TRBV5-6

CDR3 protein: CASSIWSGQGSGQPQHF
CDR3 length: 17
J gene: TRBJ1-5
V gene: TRBV19

CDR3 protein: CASSLSGRGGMFNSPLHF
CDR3 length: 18
J gene: TRBJ1-6
V gene: TRBV12-3/TRBV12-4

CDR3 protein: CASSPRGQGATDEQYF
CDR3 length: 16
J gene: TRBJ2-7
V gene: TRBV7-3

CDR3 protein: CASSQAERGNTEAFF
CDR3 length: 15
J gene: TRBJ1-1
V gene: TRBV4-3

CDR3 protein: CASSLRAATGYGYTF
CDR3 length: 15
J gene: TRBJ1-2
V gene: TRBV28

CDR3 protein: CASSIFYIFGTGNEKLFF
CDR3 length: 18
J gene: TRBJ1-4
V gene: TRBV19

CDR3 protein: CASSPQGLNTEAFF
CDR3 length: 14
J gene: TRBJ1-1
V gene: TRBV18

CDR3 protein: CASSLGDTVYEQYF
CDR3 length: 14
J gene: TRBJ2-7
V gene: TRBV11-2

CDR3 protein: CASSPGGGGYNEQFF
CDR3 length: 15
J gene: TRBJ2-1
V gene: TRBV11-2

CDR3 protein: CSVGGRVTDTQYF
CDR3 length: 13
J gene: TRBJ2-3
V gene: TRBV29-1

CDR3 protein: CSASRTQETQYF
CDR3 length: 12
J gene: TRBJ2-5
V gene: TRBV20-1

CDR3 protein: CASSIAGQGARVLYGYTF
CDR3 length: 18
J gene: TRBJ1-2
V gene: TRBV19

CDR3 protein: CASSLVGPDTQYF
CDR3 length: 13
J gene: TRBJ2-3
V gene: TRBV7-2

CDR3 protein: CSAYLADNTDTQYF
CDR3 length: 14
J gene: TRBJ2-3
V gene: TRBV20-1

CDR3 protein: CASSVEPSSGNTIYF
CDR3 length: 15
J gene: TRBJ1-3
V gene: TRBV9

CDR3 protein: CASSPRGGVDYGYTF
CDR3 length: 15
J gene: TRBJ1-2
V gene: TRBV18

CDR3 protein: CASSLAPPPQETQYF
CDR3 length: 15
J gene: TRBJ2-5
V gene: TRBV7-2

CDR3 protein: CASSPLWGGEQFF
CDR3 length: 13
J gene: TRBJ2-1
V gene: TRBV11-2

CDR3 protein: CASSTIGTSGRDLNTGELFF
CDR3 length: 20
J gene: TRBJ2-2
V gene: TRBV6-1

CDR3 protein: CASSQGRYGELSF
CDR3 length: 13
J gene: TRBJ2-2
V gene: TRBV3-1

CDR3 protein: CSAREELMVSYEQYF
CDR3 length: 15
J gene: TRBJ2-7
V gene: TRBV20-1

CDR3 protein: CASSLQGEKYEQYF
CDR3 length: 14
J gene: TRBJ2-7
V gene: TRBV12-3/TRBV12-4

CDR3 protein: CASSIAGQGGRNYGYTF
CDR3 length: 17
J gene: TRBJ1-2
V gene: TRBV19

CDR3 protein: CASSQRFGGDSRFNEQFF
CDR3 length: 18
J gene: TRBJ2-1
V gene: TRBV4-2

CDR3 protein: CASTSRSGRNHEQYF
CDR3 length: 15
J gene: TRBJ2-7
V gene: TRBV27

CDR3 protein: CASSQAPGSGPNEQFF
CDR3 length: 16
J gene: TRBJ2-1
V gene: TRBV3-1

CDR3 protein: CASSPLQKNTEAFF
CDR3 length: 14
J gene: TRBJ1-1
V gene: TRBV7-9

CDR3 protein: CASSADRAGNTIYF
CDR3 length: 14
J gene: TRBJ1-3
V gene: TRBV5-1

CDR3 protein: CASTDRGPTETQYF
CDR3 length: 14
J gene: TRBJ2-5
V gene: TRBV12-3/TRBV12-4

CDR3 protein: CASSLRGRVYSGANVLTF
CDR3 length: 18
J gene: TRBJ2-6
V gene: TRBV19